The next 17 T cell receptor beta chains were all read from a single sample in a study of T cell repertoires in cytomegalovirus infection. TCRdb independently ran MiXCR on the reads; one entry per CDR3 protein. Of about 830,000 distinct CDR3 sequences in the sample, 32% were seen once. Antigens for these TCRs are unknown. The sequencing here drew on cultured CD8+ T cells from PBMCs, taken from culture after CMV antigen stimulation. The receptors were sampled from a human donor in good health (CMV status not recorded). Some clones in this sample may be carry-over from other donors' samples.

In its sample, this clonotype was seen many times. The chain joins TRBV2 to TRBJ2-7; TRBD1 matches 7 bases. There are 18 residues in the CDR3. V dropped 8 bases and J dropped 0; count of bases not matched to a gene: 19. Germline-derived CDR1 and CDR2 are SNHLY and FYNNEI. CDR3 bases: TGTGCCAGCCCTAGGGACAGTTCCCAACACCAGAGCTCCTACGAGCAGTACTTC. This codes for CASPRDSSQHQSSYEQYF.

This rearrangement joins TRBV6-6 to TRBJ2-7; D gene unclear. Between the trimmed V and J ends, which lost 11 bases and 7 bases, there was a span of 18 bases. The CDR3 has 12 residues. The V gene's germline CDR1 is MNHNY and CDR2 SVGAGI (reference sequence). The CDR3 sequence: CASEGQAEEQYV. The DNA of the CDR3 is TGTGCCTCCGAAGGCCAGGCTGAAGAGCAGTACGTC.

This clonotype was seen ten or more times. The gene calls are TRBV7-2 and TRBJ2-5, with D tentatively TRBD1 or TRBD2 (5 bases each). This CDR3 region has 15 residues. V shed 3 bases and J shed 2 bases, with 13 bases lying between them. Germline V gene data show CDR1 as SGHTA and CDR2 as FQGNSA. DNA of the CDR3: TGTGCCAGCAGCTTTTCCGGGGCGATGCAAGAGACCCAGTACTTC. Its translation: CASSFSGAMQETQYF.

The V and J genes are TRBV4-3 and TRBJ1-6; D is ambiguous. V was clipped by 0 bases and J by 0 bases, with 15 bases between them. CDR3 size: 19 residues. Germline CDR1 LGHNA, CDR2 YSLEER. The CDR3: CASSQEGRIGSSYNSPLHF. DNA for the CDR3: TGCGCCAGCAGCCAAGAAGGCCGAATCGGCAGCTCCTATAATTCACCCCTCCACTTT.

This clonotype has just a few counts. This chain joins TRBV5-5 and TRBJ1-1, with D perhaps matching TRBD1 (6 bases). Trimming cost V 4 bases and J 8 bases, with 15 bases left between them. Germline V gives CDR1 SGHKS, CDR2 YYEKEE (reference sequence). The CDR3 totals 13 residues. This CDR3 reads CASSRDKRLEAFF. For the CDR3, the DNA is TGTGCCAGCAGCAGGGACAAGCGGTTGGAAGCTTTCTTT.

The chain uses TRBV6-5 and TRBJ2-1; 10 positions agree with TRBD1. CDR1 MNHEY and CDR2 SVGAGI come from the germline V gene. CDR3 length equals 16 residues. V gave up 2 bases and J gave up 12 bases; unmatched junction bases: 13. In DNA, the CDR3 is TGTGCCAGCAGTTACGCGGGACAGGGGATTTGGGATGGGCAGTTCTTC. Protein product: CASSYAGQGIWDGQFF.

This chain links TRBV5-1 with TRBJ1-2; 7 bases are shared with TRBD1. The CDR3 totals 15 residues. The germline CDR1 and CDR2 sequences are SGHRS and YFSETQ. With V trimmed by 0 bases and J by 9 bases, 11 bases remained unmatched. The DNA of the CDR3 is TGCGCCAGCAGCTTGGCAGGGGGAAGTAGTGTGCGCTACACCTTC. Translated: CASSLAGGSSVRYTF.

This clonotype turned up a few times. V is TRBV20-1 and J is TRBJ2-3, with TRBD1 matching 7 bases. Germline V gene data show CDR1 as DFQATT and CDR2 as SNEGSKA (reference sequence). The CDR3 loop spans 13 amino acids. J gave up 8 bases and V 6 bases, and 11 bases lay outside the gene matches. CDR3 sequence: CSADKRRQGTQYF. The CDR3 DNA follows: TGCAGTGCCGACAAACGTCGACAGGGTACGCAGTATTTT.

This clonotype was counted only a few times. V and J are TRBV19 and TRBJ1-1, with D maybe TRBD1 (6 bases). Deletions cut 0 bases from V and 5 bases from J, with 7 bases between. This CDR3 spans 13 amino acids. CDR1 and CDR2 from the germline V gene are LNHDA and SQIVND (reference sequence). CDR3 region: CASSIDTGTEAFF. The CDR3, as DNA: TGTGCCAGTAGTATAGATACAGGGACTGAAGCTTTCTTT.

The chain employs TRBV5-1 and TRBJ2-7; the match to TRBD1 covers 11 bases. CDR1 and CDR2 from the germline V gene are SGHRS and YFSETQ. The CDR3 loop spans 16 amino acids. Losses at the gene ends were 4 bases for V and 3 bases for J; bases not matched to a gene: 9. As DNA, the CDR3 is TGCGCCAGCAGCGTCGGACAGGGGGCAAAAGGCTACGAGCAGTACTTC. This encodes CASSVGQGAKGYEQYF.

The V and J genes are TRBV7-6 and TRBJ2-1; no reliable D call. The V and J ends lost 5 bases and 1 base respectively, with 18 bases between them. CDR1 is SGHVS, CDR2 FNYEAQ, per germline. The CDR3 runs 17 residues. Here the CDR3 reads CASSQPPGSGSYNEQFF. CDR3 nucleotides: TGTGCCAGCAGCCAGCCGCCCGGGTCCGGGTCCTACAATGAGCAGTTCTTC.

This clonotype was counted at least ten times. The chain's CDR3 is CASSWTSGGYNEQFF. The CDR3 nucleotides are TGTGCCAGCAGCTGGACTAGCGGGGGCTACAATGAGCAGTTCTTC. The rearrangement uses TRBV7-6 and TRBJ2-1; 13 bases line up with TRBD2. J was trimmed by 3 bases and V by 4 bases; bases with no gene match: 0. Germline CDR1 is SGHVS and CDR2 is FNYEAQ. There are 15 residues in the CDR3.

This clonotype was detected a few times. Written as DNA, the CDR3 is TGCAGTGCTAGAGATCGGCAAACGATATATGGCTACACCTTC. Translating it yields CSARDRQTIYGYTF. The rearrangement uses TRBV20-1 and TRBJ1-2; D is unclear. Germline-derived CDR1 and CDR2 are DFQATT and SNEGSKA (reference sequence). V was cut by 0 bases and J by 5 bases, with 13 bases left in between. This CDR3 contains 14 residues.

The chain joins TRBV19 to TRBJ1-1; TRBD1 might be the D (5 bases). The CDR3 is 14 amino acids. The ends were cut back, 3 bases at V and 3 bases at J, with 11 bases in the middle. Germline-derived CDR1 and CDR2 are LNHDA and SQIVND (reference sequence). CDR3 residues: CASSIDSGHTEAFF. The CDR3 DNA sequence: TGTGCCAGTAGTATTGACAGCGGGCACACTGAAGCTTTCTTT.

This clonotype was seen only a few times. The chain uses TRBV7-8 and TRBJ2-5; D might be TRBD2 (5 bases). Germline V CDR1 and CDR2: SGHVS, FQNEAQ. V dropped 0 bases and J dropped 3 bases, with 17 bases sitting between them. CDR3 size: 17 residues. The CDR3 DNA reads TGTGCCAGCAGCTTAGCGCTGAGTCTAGCACTAGAAGAGACCCAGTACTTC. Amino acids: CASSLALSLALEETQYF.

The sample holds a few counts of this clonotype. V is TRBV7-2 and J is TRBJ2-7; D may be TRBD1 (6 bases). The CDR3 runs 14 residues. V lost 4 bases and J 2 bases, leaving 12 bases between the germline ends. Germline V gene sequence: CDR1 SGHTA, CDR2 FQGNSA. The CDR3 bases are TGTGCCAGCAGCTCCTCGACAGGAACCTACGAGCAGTACTTC. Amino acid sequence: CASSSSTGTYEQYF.

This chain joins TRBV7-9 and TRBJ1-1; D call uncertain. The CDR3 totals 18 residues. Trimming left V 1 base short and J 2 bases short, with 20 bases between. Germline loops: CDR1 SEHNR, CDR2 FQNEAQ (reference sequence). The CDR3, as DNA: TGTGCCAGCAGCTTAGTAGGTCGGTCCACTACCTCAAACACTGAAGCTTTCTTT. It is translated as CASSLVGRSTTSNTEAFF.